This note documents a single T cell receptor (beta chain) sequence. Likely a read error: the CDR3 ends without its conserved phenylalanine or tryptophan. Investigators amplified TCR beta CDR3 regions from RNA transcripts. The authors performed first-round RT-PCR with HTBI primers and then a second-round multiplex PCR. Each CDR3 protein is one row after TCRdb ran MiXCR on the multiplex PCR reads. The sample holds about 740,000 distinct CDR3 sequences, 40% seen once. V was shortened by 2 bases and J by 7 bases, with 8 bases between the two germline ends. Germline CDR1 is MNHEY and CDR2 is SVGAGI. The CDR3 totals 12 residues. This entry is derived from a study of Graves' ophthalmopathy and Graves' hyperthyroidism.

This sequence was found in an adult man with Graves' ophthalmopathy. The sequenced sample consisted of peripheral blood. This sequence joins TRBV6-5 and TRBJ1-2, with D tentatively TRBD1 (6 bases). CDR3 DNA sequence: TGTGCCAGCAGTTACATCAGGGGTGGCTACACCGTC. Translating it yields CASSYIRGGYTV.